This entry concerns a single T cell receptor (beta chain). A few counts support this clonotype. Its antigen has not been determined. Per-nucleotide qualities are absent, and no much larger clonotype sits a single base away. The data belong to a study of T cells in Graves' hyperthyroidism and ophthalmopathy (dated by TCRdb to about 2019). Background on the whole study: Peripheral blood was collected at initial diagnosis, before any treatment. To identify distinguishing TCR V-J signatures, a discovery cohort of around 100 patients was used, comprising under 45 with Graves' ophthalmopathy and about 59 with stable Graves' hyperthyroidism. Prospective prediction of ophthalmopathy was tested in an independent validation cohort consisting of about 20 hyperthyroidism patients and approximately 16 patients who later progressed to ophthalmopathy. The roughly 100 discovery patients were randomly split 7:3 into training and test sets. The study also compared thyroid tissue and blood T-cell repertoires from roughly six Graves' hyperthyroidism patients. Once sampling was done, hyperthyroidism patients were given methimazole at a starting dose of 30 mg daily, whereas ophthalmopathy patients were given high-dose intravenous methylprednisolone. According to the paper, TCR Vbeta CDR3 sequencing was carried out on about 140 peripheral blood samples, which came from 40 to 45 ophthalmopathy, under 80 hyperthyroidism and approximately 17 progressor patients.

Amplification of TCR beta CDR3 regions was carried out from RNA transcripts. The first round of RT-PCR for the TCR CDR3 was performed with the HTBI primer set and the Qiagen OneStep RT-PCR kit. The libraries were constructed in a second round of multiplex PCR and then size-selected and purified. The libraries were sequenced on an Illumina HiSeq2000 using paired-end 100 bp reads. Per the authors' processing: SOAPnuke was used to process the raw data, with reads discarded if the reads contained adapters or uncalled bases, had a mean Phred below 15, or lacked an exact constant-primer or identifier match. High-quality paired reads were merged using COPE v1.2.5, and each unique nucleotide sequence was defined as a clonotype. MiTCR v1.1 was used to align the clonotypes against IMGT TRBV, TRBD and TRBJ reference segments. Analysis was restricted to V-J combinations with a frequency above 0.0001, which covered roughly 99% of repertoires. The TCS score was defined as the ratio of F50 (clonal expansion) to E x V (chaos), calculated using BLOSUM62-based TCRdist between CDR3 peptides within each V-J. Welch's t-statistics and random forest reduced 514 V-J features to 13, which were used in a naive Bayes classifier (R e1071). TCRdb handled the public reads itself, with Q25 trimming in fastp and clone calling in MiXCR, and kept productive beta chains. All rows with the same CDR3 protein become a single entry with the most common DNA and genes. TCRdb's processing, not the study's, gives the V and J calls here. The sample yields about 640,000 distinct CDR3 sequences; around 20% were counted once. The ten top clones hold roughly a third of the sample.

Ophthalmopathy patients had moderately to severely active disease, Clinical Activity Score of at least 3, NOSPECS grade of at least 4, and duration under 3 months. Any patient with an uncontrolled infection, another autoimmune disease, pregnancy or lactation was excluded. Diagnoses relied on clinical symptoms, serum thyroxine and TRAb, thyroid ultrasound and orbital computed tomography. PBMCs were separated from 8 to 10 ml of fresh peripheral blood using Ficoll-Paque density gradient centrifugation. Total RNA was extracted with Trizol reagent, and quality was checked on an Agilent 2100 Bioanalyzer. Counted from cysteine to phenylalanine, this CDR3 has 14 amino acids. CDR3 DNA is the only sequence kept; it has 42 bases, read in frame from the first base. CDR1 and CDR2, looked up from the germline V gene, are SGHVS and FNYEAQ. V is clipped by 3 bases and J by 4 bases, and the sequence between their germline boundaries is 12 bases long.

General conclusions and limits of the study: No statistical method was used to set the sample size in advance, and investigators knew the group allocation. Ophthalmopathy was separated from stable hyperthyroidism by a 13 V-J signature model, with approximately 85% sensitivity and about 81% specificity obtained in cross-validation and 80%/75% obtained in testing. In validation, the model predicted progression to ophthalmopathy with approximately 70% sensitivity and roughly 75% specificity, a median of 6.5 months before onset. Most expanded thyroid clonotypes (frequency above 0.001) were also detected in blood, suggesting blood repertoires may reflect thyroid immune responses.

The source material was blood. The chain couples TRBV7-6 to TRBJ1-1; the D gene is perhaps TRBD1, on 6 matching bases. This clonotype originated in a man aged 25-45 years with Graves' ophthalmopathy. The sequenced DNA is TGTGCCAGCAGCTTGGGGGGGGCCGCCACTGAAGCTTTCTTT. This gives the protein CASSLGGAATEAFF.